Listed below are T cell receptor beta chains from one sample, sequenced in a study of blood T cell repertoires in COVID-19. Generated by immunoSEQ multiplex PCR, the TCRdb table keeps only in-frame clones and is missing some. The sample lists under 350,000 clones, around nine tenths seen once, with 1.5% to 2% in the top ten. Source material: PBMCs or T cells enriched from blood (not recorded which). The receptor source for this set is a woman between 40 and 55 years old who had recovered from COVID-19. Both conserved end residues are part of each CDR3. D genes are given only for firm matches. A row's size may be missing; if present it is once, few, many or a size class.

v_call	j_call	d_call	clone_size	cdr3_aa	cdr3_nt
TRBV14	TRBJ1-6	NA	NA	CASSLDRLRASPLHF	TGTGCCAGCAGCCTTGACAGGCTCAGGGCTTCACCCCTCCACTTT
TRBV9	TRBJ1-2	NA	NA	CASSVATGVGGYTF	TGTGCCAGCAGCGTAGCTACGGGGGTGGGTGGCTACACCTTC
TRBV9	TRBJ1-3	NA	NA	CASSHRGGNTIYF	TGTGCCAGCAGTCATAGGGGAGGAAACACCATATATTTT
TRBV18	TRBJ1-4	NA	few	CASSPRSLGIGASTNEKLFF	TGTGCCAGCTCACCCCGTTCGTTGGGGATTGGGGCCTCAACTAATGAAAAACTGTTTTTT
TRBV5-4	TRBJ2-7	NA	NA	CASSPQAYSSYEQYF	TGTGCCAGCAGCCCCCAGGCTTACAGCTCCTACGAGCAGTACTTC
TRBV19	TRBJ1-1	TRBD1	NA	CATLKQGSVTAFF	TGTGCCACCTTAAAACAGGGGAGTGTGACAGCTTTCTTT
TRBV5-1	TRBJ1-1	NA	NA	CASSFTTGNTEAFF	TGCGCCAGCAGCTTTACGACAGGTAACACTGAAGCTTTCTTT
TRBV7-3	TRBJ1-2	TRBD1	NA	CASSLLAGDRDNGYTF	TGTGCCAGCAGCTTATTAGCCGGAGACAGGGACAATGGCTACACCTTC
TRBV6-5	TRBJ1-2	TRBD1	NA	CASSLRGLYGYTF	TGTGCCAGCAGCCTGAGGGGGCTCTATGGCTACACCTTC
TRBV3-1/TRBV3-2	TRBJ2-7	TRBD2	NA	CASSRGGEVSYEQYF	TGTGCCAGCAGCCGCGGGGGGGAGGTCTCCTACGAGCAGTACTTC
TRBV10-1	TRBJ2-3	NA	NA	CASSVPGTDTQYF	TGCGCCAGCAGTGTGCCGGGGACAGATACGCAGTATTTT
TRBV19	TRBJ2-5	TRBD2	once	CASSIRLAGPHEETQYF	TGTGCCAGTAGTATAAGGCTAGCGGGACCGCATGAGGAGACCCAGTACTTC
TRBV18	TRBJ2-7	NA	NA	CASSSRQEREQYF	TGTGCCAGCTCATCTAGACAGGAGAGAGAGCAGTACTTC
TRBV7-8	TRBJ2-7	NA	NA	CASSLGIQGPSKQYF	TGTGCCAGCAGCTTAGGGATACAGGGACCCTCTAAGCAGTACTTC
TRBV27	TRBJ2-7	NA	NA	CASSSASRMDYEQYF	TGTGCCAGCAGCAGTGCTTCGCGGATGGACTACGAGCAGTACTTC
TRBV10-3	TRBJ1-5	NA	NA	CAISDQIYSNQPQHF	TGTGCCATCAGTGACCAGATTTATAGCAATCAGCCCCAGCATTTT
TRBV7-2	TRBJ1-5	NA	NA	CASSLRGQPQHF	TGTGCCAGCAGCTTAAGGGGTCAGCCCCAGCATTTT
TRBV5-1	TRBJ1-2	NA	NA	CASSFGGGLKGYTF	TGCGCCAGCAGCTTTGGGGGCGGCCTAAAGGGCTACACCTTC
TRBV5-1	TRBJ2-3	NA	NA	CASRAGLTDTQYF	TGCGCCAGCAGGGCGGGTCTCACAGATACGCAGTATTTT
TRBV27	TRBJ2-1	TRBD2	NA	CASRASGRNEQFF	TGTGCCAGCAGGGCTAGCGGGAGGAATGAGCAGTTCTTC
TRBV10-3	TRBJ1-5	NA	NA	CAISESAVGANQPQHF	TGTGCCATCAGTGAGTCTGCGGTGGGGGCCAATCAGCCCCAGCATTTT
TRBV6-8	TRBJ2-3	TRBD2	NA	CASRLAGGKDTQYF	TGTGCCAGCAGACTAGCGGGAGGTAAAGATACGCAGTATTTT
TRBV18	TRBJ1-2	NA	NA	CASSPLRVDRTTISYGYTF	TGTGCCAGCTCACCACTTAGGGTGGACAGAACGACTATAAGCTATGGCTACACCTTC
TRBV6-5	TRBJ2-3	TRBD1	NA	CASRGQGSTDTQYF	TGTGCCAGCAGAGGACAGGGTAGCACAGATACGCAGTATTTT
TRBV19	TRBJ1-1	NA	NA	CASSIDLDIEAFF	TGTGCCAGTAGTATAGATCTTGACATAGAAGCTTTCTTT
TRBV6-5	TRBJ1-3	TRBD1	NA	CASSSGQGDTIYF	TGTGCCAGCAGTTCGGGACAGGGGGACACCATATATTTT
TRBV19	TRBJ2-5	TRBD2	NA	CASSIWGEGQETQYF	TGTGCCAGTAGTATTTGGGGGGAGGGCCAAGAGACCCAGTACTTC
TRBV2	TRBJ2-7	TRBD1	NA	CASSEDRGYEQYF	TGTGCCAGCAGTGAAGACAGGGGCTACGAGCAGTACTTC
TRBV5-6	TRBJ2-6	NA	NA	CASSLVGGPGANVLTF	TGTGCCAGCAGCTTGGTCGGGGGACCTGGGGCCAACGTCCTGACTTTC
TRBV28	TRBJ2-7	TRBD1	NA	CASSLDRGDSYEQYF	TGTGCCAGCAGTTTAGACAGGGGAGATTCCTACGAGCAGTACTTC
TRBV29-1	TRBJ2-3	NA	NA	CSVEGRQADTQYF	TGCAGCGTTGAAGGCCGGCAGGCAGATACGCAGTATTTT
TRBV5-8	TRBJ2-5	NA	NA	CASYRGGETQYF	TGTGCCAGCTACCGGGGTGGGGAGACCCAGTACTTC
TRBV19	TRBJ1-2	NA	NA	CASNILGTLTGYTF	TGTGCCAGTAACATCCTTGGGACTCTTACTGGCTACACCTTC
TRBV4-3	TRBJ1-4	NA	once	CASSQDPLGSSGEKLFF	TGCGCCAGCAGCCAAGACCCCTTGGGTAGTTCAGGTGAAAAACTGTTTTTT
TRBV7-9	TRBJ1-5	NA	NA	CASSTEGSNQPQHF	TGTGCCAGCAGCACGGAGGGGAGCAATCAGCCCCAGCATTTT
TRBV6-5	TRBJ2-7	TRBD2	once	CASRDYTYEQYF	TGTGCCAGTCGGGACTATACCTACGAGCAGTACTTC
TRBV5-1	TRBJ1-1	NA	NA	CASSFSRVNTEAFF	TGCGCCAGCAGCTTTTCCAGGGTGAACACTGAAGCTTTCTTT
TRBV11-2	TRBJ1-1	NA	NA	CASSSTGRTGGGAFF	TGTGCCAGCAGCAGCACAGGGAGGACGGGGGGTGGGGCTTTCTTT
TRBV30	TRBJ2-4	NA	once	CAWSVGTIAKNIQYF	TGTGCCTGGAGCGTGGGGACAATAGCCAAAAACATTCAGTACTTC
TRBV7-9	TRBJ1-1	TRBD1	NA	CASSLGGWDRGGTEAFF	TGTGCCAGCAGCTTAGGCGGTTGGGACAGGGGCGGCACTGAAGCTTTCTTT
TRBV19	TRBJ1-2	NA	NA	CASSPDSNYGYTF	TGTGCCAGTAGTCCAGACTCTAACTATGGCTACACCTTC
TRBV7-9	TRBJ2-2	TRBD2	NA	CASPSTSGANTGELFF	TGTGCCAGCCCCTCGACTAGCGGGGCGAACACCGGGGAGCTGTTTTTT
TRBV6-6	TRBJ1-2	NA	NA	CASTRTPSNYGYTF	TGTGCCAGCACCCGGACACCATCTAACTATGGCTACACCTTC
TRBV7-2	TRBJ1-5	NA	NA	CASSAGSGGDQPQHF	TGTGCCAGCAGCGCCGGGTCCGGGGGGGATCAGCCCCAGCATTTT
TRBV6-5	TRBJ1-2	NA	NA	CASPGGGNYGYTF	TGTGCCAGCCCGGGGGGGGGAAACTATGGCTACACCTTC
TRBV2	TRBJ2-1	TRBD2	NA	CASSERERLAGVAHYNEQFF	TGTGCCAGCAGTGAAAGAGAGAGACTAGCGGGGGTTGCTCACTACAATGAGCAGTTCTTC
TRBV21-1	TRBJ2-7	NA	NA	CASIVGWYGLAGPPSYEQYF	TGTGCCAGCATTGTAGGCTGGTACGGACTAGCGGGGCCCCCCTCCTACGAGCAGTACTTC
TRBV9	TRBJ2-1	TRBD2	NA	CASSFSSTSGARNEQFF	TGTGCCAGCAGCTTCAGCTCCACTAGCGGGGCCAGAAATGAGCAGTTCTTC
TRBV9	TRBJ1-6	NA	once	CASSPQVGHGNSPLHF	TGTGCCAGCAGCCCTCAAGTCGGACACGGGAATTCACCCCTCCACTTT
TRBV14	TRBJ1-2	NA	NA	CASSRQINYGYTF	TGTGCCAGCAGCCGACAGATTAACTATGGCTACACCTTC